The 22 T cell receptor beta chains in this list originate from one sample, sequenced in a study of blood T cell repertoires in COVID-19. Profiled with immunoSEQ multiplex PCR; TCRdb holds only in-frame clones, not every one. The sample includes about 310,000 clones, nearly 90% seen only once; the top ten take roughly a tenth. The sample was PBMCs or T cells enriched from blood (not recorded which). The receptors originated from a woman aged 25-40 years who had recovered from COVID-19.

The chain uses TRBV3-1 (or the pseudogene TRBV3-2) and TRBJ1-1; 8 positions match TRBD1. CDR3 size: 16 residues. The ends lost 4 bases at V and 4 bases at J; junction bases unmatched: 11. The germline V gene has CDR1 LGHDT and CDR2 YNNKEL (reference sequence). The CDR3 protein is CASSPGRTGFFTEAFF. The CDR3 bases are TGTGCCAGCAGCCCAGGCCGGACAGGGTTTTTCACTGAAGCTTTCTTT.

The chain uses TRBV5-1 and TRBJ2-2, with TRBD2 matching over 9 bases. Germline-derived CDR1 and CDR2 are SGHRS and YFSETQ. V dropped 4 bases and J dropped 7; count of bases not matched to a gene: 11. The length of the CDR3 is 16 residues. The CDR3 loop reads CASSRALAGDGGELFF. CDR3 bases: TGCGCCAGCAGCCGAGCCTTAGCGGGAGATGGCGGGGAGCTGTTTTTT.

The J gene is TRBJ2-2, the V gene TRBV4-1; 10 bases are a match to TRBD2. J was trimmed by 5 bases and V by 3 bases; bases with no gene match: 6. The CDR3 runs 16 residues. Germline CDR1 and CDR2: MGHRA and YSYEKL. In nucleotides, the CDR3 is TGCGCCAGCAGCCACCTACTAGCGGGACAAACCGGGGAGCTGTTTTTT. Translating it yields CASSHLLAGQTGELFF.

This chain links TRBV9 with TRBJ2-2; 16 nucleotides align to TRBD2. This CDR3 region has 18 residues. V gave up 4 bases and J gave up 3 bases; unmatched junction bases: 6. Germline values: CDR1 SGDLS, CDR2 YYNGEE. CDR3 amino acids: CASSFGTSGRGYTGELFF. The CDR3 DNA reads as TGTGCCAGCAGCTTCGGGACTAGCGGGAGGGGATACACCGGGGAGCTGTTTTTT.

The rearrangement joins TRBV6-2 or TRBV6-3 to TRBJ2-7; perhaps TRBD1 as D (5 bases). Germline-derived CDR1 and CDR2 are MNHEY and SVGEGT. Trimming removed 2 bases from V and 0 bases from J, with 14 bases in between. The CDR3 is made up of 16 amino acids. CDR3 nucleotides: TGTGCCAGCAGTTACCCAGTGCCAGGGCCCTCCTACGAGCAGTACTTC. Translating it yields CASSYPVPGPSYEQYF.

The chain joins TRBV6-6 to TRBJ1-1; a weak D match, TRBD1 (5 bases). The V gene's germline CDR1 is MNHNY and CDR2 SVGAGI (reference sequence). V was shortened by 0 bases and J by 3 bases, with 14 bases between the two germline ends. The CDR3 is 16 amino acids. CDR3 region: CASSYSKGRGDTEAFF. CDR3 bases: TGTGCCAGCAGTTACTCGAAGGGACGGGGGGACACTGAAGCTTTCTTT.

The chain links TRBV3-1 (or the pseudogene TRBV3-2) to TRBJ2-1; tentatively, D is TRBD1 (5 bases). The CDR3 runs to 15 residues. Germline values: CDR1 LGHDT, CDR2 YNNKEL (reference sequence). The ends were cut back, 0 bases at V and 15 bases at J, with 21 bases in the middle. The CDR3 DNA reads as TGTGCCAGCAGCCAAGATCATTCAGGTATGGGGCTGCGGTTCTTC. Its translation: CASSQDHSGMGLRFF.

The J gene is TRBJ2-1, the V gene TRBV28; D is perhaps TRBD1 (7 bases). Germline values: CDR1 MDHEN, CDR2 SYDVKM. The V and J ends lost 10 bases and 4 bases respectively, with 23 bases between them. CDR3 length equals 16 residues. The chain's CDR3 is CATHLEGAGGYNEQFF. In DNA, the CDR3 is TGTGCCACCCACTTGGAGGGGGCAGGGGGGTACAATGAGCAGTTCTTC.

The chain couples TRBV28 to TRBJ1-5; the match to TRBD1 covers 7 bases. Germline CDR1 reads MDHEN; CDR2 reads SYDVKM. The V and J ends lost 8 bases and 4 bases, in that order; junction bases with no gene match: 5. The CDR3 loop spans 13 amino acids. CDR3 coding DNA: TGTGCCAGCCGACAGGGTTGGAATCAGCCCCAGCATTTT. Translated: CASRQGWNQPQHF.

This sequence joins TRBV9 and TRBJ2-1; D might be TRBD2 (5 bases). The V gene's germline CDR1 is SGDLS and CDR2 YYNGEE. CDR3 length: 16 residues. Trimming cost V 0 bases and J 0 bases, with 10 bases left between them. CDR3 coding DNA: TGTGCCAGCAGCGTAGTTAGCGCTGGCTCCTACAATGAGCAGTTCTTC. This codes for CASSVVSAGSYNEQFF.

Here the CDR3 reads CASNRESVRTEAFF. CDR3 nucleotides: TGTGCCAGCAACAGGGAGAGCGTTCGTACTGAAGCTTTCTTT. The rearrangement uses TRBV6-5 and TRBJ1-1, with a weak D call TRBD1 (6 bases). V was pared by 7 bases and J by 5 bases, with 17 bases between. From germline, CDR1 is MNHEY and CDR2 SVGAGI. The CDR3 contains 14 residues.

This sequence joins TRBV10-1 and TRBJ2-1; TRBD2 agrees at 7 bases. This CDR3 comprises 15 residues. Trimming removed 6 bases from V and 5 bases from J; junction bases left unmatched: 10. The V gene's germline CDR1 is WNHNN and CDR2 SYGVQD (reference sequence). As DNA, the CDR3 is TGCGCCAGCAGAGCGGGACCACCCGAGCACAATGAGCAGTTCTTC. As protein: CASRAGPPEHNEQFF.

This clone was seen just once. The chain carries TRBV30 and TRBJ2-1; D perhaps matches TRBD1 (5 bases). V lost 1 base, J lost 3 bases, and 7 bases lay in between. CDR1 is GTSNPN and CDR2 is SVGIG in the germline V gene (reference sequence). This CDR3 is 13 amino acids long. The CDR3 coding sequence is TGTGCCTGGAGTGAGGGGTTCTACAATGAGCAGTTCTTC. This translates into CAWSEGFYNEQFF.

The chain combines TRBV18 with TRBJ1-5; D is unresolved. There are 15 residues in the CDR3. V shed 2 bases and J shed 3 bases, with 11 bases lying between them. The germline V gene has CDR1 KGHSH and CDR2 LQKENI. The CDR3 sequence: CASSPAAEFNQPQHF. The CDR3 DNA reads TGTGCCAGCTCACCAGCGGCAGAATTCAATCAGCCCCAGCATTTT.

The V gene is TRBV20-1, the J gene TRBJ1-2; no clear D gene. This CDR3 region has 14 residues. CDR1 is DFQATT and CDR2 is SNEGSKA in the germline V gene (reference sequence). V shed 3 bases and J shed 5 bases, with 16 bases lying between them. Here the CDR3 reads CSASKPGTQYGYTF. CDR3 bases: TGCAGTGCTAGTAAGCCAGGAACTCAATATGGCTACACCTTC.

This clone appeared a single time. The chain is built from TRBV19 and TRBJ1-5, with 7 bases identical to TRBD1. Germline V CDR1 and CDR2: LNHDA, SQIVND (reference sequence). The CDR3 spans 13 residues. V dropped 7 bases and J dropped 4; count of bases not matched to a gene: 4. The CDR3 coding sequence is TGTGCCAGTACCCGACAGGGTAATCAGCCCCAGCATTTT. Its translation: CASTRQGNQPQHF.

The V gene is TRBV6-6, the J gene TRBJ2-7, with D maybe TRBD2 (6 bases). Trimming left V 4 bases short and J 2 bases short, with 15 bases between. In germline, CDR1 is MNHNY, CDR2 SVGAGI (reference sequence). The length of the CDR3 is 15 residues. The CDR3 DNA is TGTGCCAGCAGTTCTACTAGCCGGTGGACCTACGAGCAGTACTTC. Its protein is CASSSTSRWTYEQYF.

The rearrangement joins TRBV7-9 to TRBJ2-3; 7 bases line up with TRBD2. With 1 base clipped from V and 0 bases from J, the junction kept 4 bases outside the gene matches. In germline, CDR1 is SEHNR, CDR2 FQNEAQ (reference sequence). CDR3 length: 16 residues. The CDR3 loop reads CASSLGLADSTDTQYF. DNA for the CDR3: TGTGCCAGCAGCTTAGGACTAGCAGATAGCACAGATACGCAGTATTTT. The variable domain in full, with the rest retrieved from reference TRBV7-9 and TRBJ2-3, is DTGVSQNPRHKITKRGQNVTFRCDPISEHNRLYWYRQTLGQGPEFLTYFQNEAQLEKSRLLSDRFSAERPKGSFSTLEIQRTEQGDSAMYLCASSLGLADSTDTQYFGPGTRLTVL.

CDR3: CASRTGLGGNQPQHF. The CDR3 DNA sequence: TGTGCCAGTAGGACAGGGTTAGGGGGCAATCAGCCCCAGCATTTT. This chain uses TRBV19 with TRBJ1-5; 7 bases line up with TRBD1. CDR1 LNHDA and CDR2 SQIVND come from the germline V gene (reference sequence). The CDR3 covers 15 residues. V lost 6 bases, J lost 2 bases, and 7 bases stayed unmatched.

This chain uses TRBV19 with TRBJ1-2; 7 bases align to TRBD1. V trimming: 7 bases; J trimming: 2 bases; junction bases outside the gene matches: 16. The germline V gene encodes CDR1 LNHDA and CDR2 SQIVND (reference sequence). The CDR3 has 17 amino acids. The CDR3 protein is CASIWDSRLTPNYGYTF. CDR3 nucleotide sequence: TGTGCCAGTATCTGGGACAGCAGGCTTACTCCGAACTATGGCTACACCTTC.

This sequence joins TRBV10-3 and TRBJ1-2; D remains ambiguous. The CDR3 loop spans 15 amino acids. The V and J ends lost 0 bases and 4 bases respectively, with 12 bases between them. Germline V gives CDR1 ENHRY, CDR2 SYGVKD. CDR3 residues: CAISESTGKGYGYTF. The CDR3 DNA reads as TGTGCCATCAGTGAGTCGACCGGGAAGGGCTATGGCTACACCTTC.

The chain carries TRBV30 and TRBJ2-3, with D maybe TRBD2 (5 bases). The germline V gene has CDR1 GTSNPN and CDR2 SVGIG (reference sequence). Trimming took off 4 bases at V and 3 bases at J, with 14 bases between the two ends. This CDR3 spans 14 amino acids. The CDR3 bases are TGTGCCTGGATTAAGGACCGGAGGACAGATACGCAGTATTTT. Translation: CAWIKDRRTDTQYF.